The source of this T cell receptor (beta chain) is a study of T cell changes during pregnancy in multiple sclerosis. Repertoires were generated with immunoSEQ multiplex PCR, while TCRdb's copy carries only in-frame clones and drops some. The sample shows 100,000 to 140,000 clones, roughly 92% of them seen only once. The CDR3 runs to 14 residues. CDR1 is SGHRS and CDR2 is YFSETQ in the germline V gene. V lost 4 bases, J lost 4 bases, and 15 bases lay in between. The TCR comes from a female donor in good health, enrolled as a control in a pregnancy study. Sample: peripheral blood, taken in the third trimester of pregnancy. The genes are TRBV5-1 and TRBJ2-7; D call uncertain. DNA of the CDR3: TGCGCCAGCAGCCCCCCGAACAGAGTATACGAGCAGTACTTC. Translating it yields CASSPPNRVYEQYF.